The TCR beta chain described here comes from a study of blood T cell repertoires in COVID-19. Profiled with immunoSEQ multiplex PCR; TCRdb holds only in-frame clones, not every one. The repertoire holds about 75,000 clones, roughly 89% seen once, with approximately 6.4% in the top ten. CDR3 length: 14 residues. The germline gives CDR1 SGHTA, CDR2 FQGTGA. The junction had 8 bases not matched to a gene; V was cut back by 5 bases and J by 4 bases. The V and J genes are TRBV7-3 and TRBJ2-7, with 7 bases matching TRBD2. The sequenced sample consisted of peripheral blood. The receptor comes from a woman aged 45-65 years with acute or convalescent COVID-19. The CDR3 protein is CASSPEGGNYEQYF. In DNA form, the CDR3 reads TGTGCCAGCAGCCCCGAGGGAGGGAATTACGAGCAGTACTTC.